The TCR beta chain under discussion was sequenced for a study of cytomegalovirus exposure and HLA in healthy donors. Regarding the study as a whole: Rare sequences made up most TCRs, while some public TCRs were found in many donors. A later analysis found that most CMV-associated TCR beta chains appeared HLA-restricted. An analysis was carried out later, and it reportedly showed fewer N-insertions in an Asian-associated ancestry cluster than the approximately 700-donor mean.

This CDR3 contains 16 residues. The junction had 7 bases not matched to a gene; V was cut back by 4 bases and J by 1 base. Germline-derived CDR1 and CDR2 are SGDLS and YYNGEE. Primers included in the PCR were 60 Vbeta and 13 Jbeta primers. Some clones are missing from TCRdb's copy, which holds only in-frame ones; the method was immunoSEQ multiplex PCR. The table includes about 170,000 clones, approximately 81% detected once. Of note for this clone: Its target is not known.

Material for sequencing was PBMCs. This sequence was found in a boy younger than 10 in good health and CMV-seronegative. The rearrangement links TRBV9 to TRBJ2-1; 8 bases align to TRBD2. The DNA for the CDR3 is TGTGCCAGCAGCCCCAGATTAGCGGGATCCTACAATGAGCAGTTCTTC. Translating gives CASSPRLAGSYNEQFF.